The rows below give T cell receptor beta chains drawn from one sample of a study of CD4 T cells in relation to SARS-CoV-2 and coronaviruses. Their target antigens are unknown. The table came from immunoSEQ multiplex PCR; TCRdb's copy has only in-frame clones and leaves some out. The data contain about 22,000 clones, roughly 70% of them singletons. The sequenced sample consisted of CD4+ T cells from PBMCs, cultured in vitro. These receptors came from a human donor in good health. Each CDR3 is given with its conserved first and last residue. The order of the fields is clone size, J gene, V gene, D gene, CDR3 DNA, CDR3 protein. A D gene is named only where the DNA matches it firmly. Clone size, where shown, is once, few, many, or a class for clones that have expanded.

clone_size: few; j_call: TRBJ1-6; v_call: TRBV9; d_call: NA; cdr3_nt: TGTGCCAGCAGCGTAGGGACAGAAAATTCACCCCTCCACTTT; cdr3_aa: CASSVGTENSPLHF
clone_size: NA; j_call: TRBJ2-2; v_call: TRBV19; d_call: TRBD1; cdr3_nt: TGTGCCAGTACCCCCGGGACAGGGGAGACCGGGGAGCTGTTTTTT; cdr3_aa: CASTPGTGETGELFF
clone_size: NA; j_call: TRBJ2-7; v_call: TRBV9; d_call: TRBD2; cdr3_nt: TGTGCCAGCAGCGTCCGGGACTACAGCATCGAGCAGTACTTC; cdr3_aa: CASSVRDYSIEQYF
clone_size: NA; j_call: TRBJ2-3; v_call: TRBV7-8; d_call: TRBD2; cdr3_nt: TGTGCCAGCAGCTTAGGACTAGCTGATGATACGCAGTATTTT; cdr3_aa: CASSLGLADDTQYF
clone_size: NA; j_call: TRBJ1-5; v_call: TRBV6-5; d_call: TRBD1; cdr3_nt: TGTGCCAGCAGTACCCGGGACAGGACGCAGCCCCAGCATTTT; cdr3_aa: CASSTRDRTQPQHF
clone_size: few; j_call: TRBJ2-7; v_call: TRBV9; d_call: NA; cdr3_nt: TGTGCCAGCAGCGTAGACCAGGGGCCGCGGGAGCAGTACTTC; cdr3_aa: CASSVDQGPREQYF
clone_size: NA; j_call: TRBJ1-1; v_call: TRBV6-1; d_call: NA; cdr3_nt: TGTGCCAGCAGTGAACCGGCCGTAAACACTGAAGCTTTCTTT; cdr3_aa: CASSEPAVNTEAFF
clone_size: once; j_call: TRBJ2-3; v_call: TRBV7-9; d_call: NA; cdr3_nt: TGTGCCAGCAGGGACTACACAGATACGCAGTATTTT; cdr3_aa: CASRDYTDTQYF
clone_size: NA; j_call: TRBJ2-5; v_call: TRBV7-7; d_call: TRBD2; cdr3_nt: TGTGCTAGCAGCTTAGGAAGGCTAGCGGAAGAGACCCAGTACTTC; cdr3_aa: CASSLGRLAEETQYF
clone_size: NA; j_call: TRBJ2-1; v_call: TRBV5-1; d_call: TRBD1; cdr3_nt: TGCGCCAGCAGCTTGATGGCAGGGGGCATCGATGAGCAGTTCTTC; cdr3_aa: CASSLMAGGIDEQFF
clone_size: NA; j_call: TRBJ2-7; v_call: TRBV2; d_call: NA; cdr3_nt: TGTGCCAGCAGTGAAGGAAACTCCTACGAGCAGTACTTC; cdr3_aa: CASSEGNSYEQYF
clone_size: once; j_call: TRBJ2-2; v_call: TRBV28; d_call: NA; cdr3_nt: TGTGCCAGCAAATCTTGGTCTGGGATCACGAACACCGGGGAGCTGTTTTTT; cdr3_aa: CASKSWSGITNTGELFF
clone_size: once; j_call: TRBJ1-3; v_call: TRBV3-1/TRBV3-2; d_call: TRBD1; cdr3_nt: TGTGCCAGCAGCCAAGGGGGACAGAGGGGAAACACCATATATTTT; cdr3_aa: CASSQGGQRGNTIYF
clone_size: once; j_call: TRBJ2-5; v_call: TRBV11-3; d_call: NA; cdr3_nt: TGTGCCAGCAGTGTAGGGTTGGAGACCCAGTACTTC; cdr3_aa: CASSVGLETQYF
clone_size: NA; j_call: TRBJ2-3; v_call: TRBV7-9; d_call: TRBD2; cdr3_nt: TGTGCCAGCAGCCCCCGACTAGCCCTCGGGCAAAATACGCAGTATTTT; cdr3_aa: CASSPRLALGQNTQYF
clone_size: NA; j_call: TRBJ2-7; v_call: TRBV3-1/TRBV3-2; d_call: NA; cdr3_nt: TGTGCCAGCAGCCAAACCACCTTTTCCACGGCATCGGCTAACGAGCAGTACTTC; cdr3_aa: CASSQTTFSTASANEQYF
clone_size: NA; j_call: TRBJ2-5; v_call: TRBV9; d_call: NA; cdr3_nt: TGTGCCAGCAGCGTAGCTTGGGGAGCGGGAGAGACCCAGTACTTC; cdr3_aa: CASSVAWGAGETQYF